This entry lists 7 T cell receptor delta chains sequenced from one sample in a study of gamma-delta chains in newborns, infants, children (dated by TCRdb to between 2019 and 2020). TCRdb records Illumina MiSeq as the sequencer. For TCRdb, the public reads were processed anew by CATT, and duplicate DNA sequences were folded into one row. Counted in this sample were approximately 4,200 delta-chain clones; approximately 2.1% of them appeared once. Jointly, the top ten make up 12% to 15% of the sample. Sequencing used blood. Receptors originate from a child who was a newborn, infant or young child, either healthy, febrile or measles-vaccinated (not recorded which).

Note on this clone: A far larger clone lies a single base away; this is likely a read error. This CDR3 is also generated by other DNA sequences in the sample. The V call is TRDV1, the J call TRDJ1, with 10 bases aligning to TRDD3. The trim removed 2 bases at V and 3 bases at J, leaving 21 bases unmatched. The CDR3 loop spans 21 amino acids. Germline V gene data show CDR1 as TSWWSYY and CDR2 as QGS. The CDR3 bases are TGTGCTCTTGGGGAAATCCCCGTGCTGGGGGATATAGCGGGTGGGGCCGATAAACTCATCTTT. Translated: CALGEIPVLGDIAGGADKLIF.

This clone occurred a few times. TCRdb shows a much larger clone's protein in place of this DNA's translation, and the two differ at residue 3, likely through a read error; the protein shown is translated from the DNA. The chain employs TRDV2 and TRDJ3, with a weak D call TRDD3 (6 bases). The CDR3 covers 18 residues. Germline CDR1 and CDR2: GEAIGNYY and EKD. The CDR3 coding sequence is TGTGCCCGTGACACCGGATACCTTTTCTCCTGGGACACCCGACAGATGTTTTTC. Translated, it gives CARDTGYLFSWDTRQMFF.

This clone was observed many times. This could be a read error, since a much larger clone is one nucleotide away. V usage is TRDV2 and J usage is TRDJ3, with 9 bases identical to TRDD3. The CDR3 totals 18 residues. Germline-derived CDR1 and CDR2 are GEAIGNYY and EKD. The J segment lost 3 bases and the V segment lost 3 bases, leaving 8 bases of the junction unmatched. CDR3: CACDWGIAPIWDTRQMFF. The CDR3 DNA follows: TGTGCCTGTGACTGGGGGATAGCCCCGATCTGGGACACCCGACAGATGTTTTTC.

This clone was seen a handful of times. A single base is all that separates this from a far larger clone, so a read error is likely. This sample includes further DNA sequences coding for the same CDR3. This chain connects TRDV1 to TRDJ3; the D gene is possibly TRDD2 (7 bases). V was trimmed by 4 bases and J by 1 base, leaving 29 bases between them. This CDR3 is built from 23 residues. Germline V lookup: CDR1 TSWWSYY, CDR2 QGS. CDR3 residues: CALGGPGSYPYWDRSWDTRQMFF. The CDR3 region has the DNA TGTGCTCTTGGGGGGCCTGGTTCCTACCCTTACTGGGATAGGTCCTGGGACACCCGACAGATGTTTTTC.

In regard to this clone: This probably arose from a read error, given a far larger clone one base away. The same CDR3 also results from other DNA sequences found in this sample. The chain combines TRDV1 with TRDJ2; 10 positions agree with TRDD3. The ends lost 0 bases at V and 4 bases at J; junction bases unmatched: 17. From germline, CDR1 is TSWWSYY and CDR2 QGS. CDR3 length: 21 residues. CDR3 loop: CALGELGLPPALGDSTAQLFF. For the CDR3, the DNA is TGTGCTCTTGGGGAACTAGGGCTTCCCCCGGCACTGGGGGATTCGACAGCACAACTCTTCTTT.

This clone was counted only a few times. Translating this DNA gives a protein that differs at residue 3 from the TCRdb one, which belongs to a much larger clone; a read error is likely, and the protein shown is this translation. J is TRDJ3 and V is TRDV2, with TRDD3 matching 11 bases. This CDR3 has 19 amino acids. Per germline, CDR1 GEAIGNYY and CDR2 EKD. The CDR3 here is CAYDTGWGIRSWDTRQMFF. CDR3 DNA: TGTGCCTATGACACCGGATGGGGGATACGCTCCTGGGACACCCGACAGATGTTTTTC.

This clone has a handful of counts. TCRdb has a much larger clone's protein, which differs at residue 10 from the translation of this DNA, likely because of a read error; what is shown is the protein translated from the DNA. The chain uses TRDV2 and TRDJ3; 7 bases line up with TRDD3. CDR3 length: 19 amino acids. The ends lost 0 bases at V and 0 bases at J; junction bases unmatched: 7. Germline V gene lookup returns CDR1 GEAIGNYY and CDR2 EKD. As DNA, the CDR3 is TGTGCCTGTGACACCTTGGGGGAAGCGGACTCCTGGGACACCCGACAGATGTTTTTC. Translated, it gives CACDTLGEADSWDTRQMFF.